This passage covers 6 T cell receptor beta chains from one sample sequenced in a study of T cells in Graves' hyperthyroidism and ophthalmopathy. RNA transcripts provided the source from which TCR beta CDR3 regions were amplified. HTBI primers were the set used in a first-round RT-PCR of the TCR CDR3. TCRdb called the multiplex PCR reads again in MiXCR, with one record for every CDR3 protein. The sample holds hundreds of thousands of distinct CDR3 sequences; under 60% are singletons and the top ten take 8.2%. Sequencing was carried out using peripheral blood or thyroid tissue (not recorded which). The receptors here all came from a woman under 30 with Graves' hyperthyroidism.

This chain joins TRBV7-3 and TRBJ2-3; D may be TRBD2 (5 bases). There are 12 residues in the CDR3. The germline gives CDR1 SGHTA, CDR2 FQGTGA. V was cut by 5 bases and J by 6 bases, with 9 bases left in between. The CDR3 DNA reads TGTGCCAGCAGCGAGGGCTGGGATACGCAGTATTTT. Translating gives CASSEGWDTQYF.

This clonotype has just one count. This chain connects TRBV25-1 to TRBJ1-1; perhaps TRBD1 as D (5 bases). Germline CDR1 and CDR2: MGHDK and SYGVNS. The CDR3 runs 13 residues. Trimming took 6 bases from V and 4 from J, leaving 12 bases between them. CDR3 nucleotide sequence: TGTGCCAGCAGCTTCGGGGGACTCACTGAAGCTTTCTTT. It encodes CASSFGGLTEAFF.

The V and J genes are TRBV10-3 and TRBJ1-2; no firm D call. Looked up from germline, CDR1 is ENHRY and CDR2 is SYGVKD. The CDR3 contains 14 residues. V shed 10 bases and J shed 7 bases, with 22 bases lying between them. The CDR3 DNA sequence: TGTGCCAGCACTAACCGGGGTGTTAGAAGTGGCTACACCTTC. Protein: CASTNRGVRSGYTF.

This chain connects TRBV9 to TRBJ1-1, with D hard to call. The V end lost 4 bases, the J end lost 4 bases, and 20 bases lay between the germline ends. Germline V lookup: CDR1 SGDLS, CDR2 YYNGEE. CDR3 size: 16 residues. The CDR3 region is CASSQYGGRRSTEAFF. DNA for the CDR3: TGTGCCAGCAGCCAATACGGCGGGCGGCGGAGCACTGAAGCTTTCTTT.

Only a few counts were recorded for this clonotype. The rearrangement links TRBV5-1 to TRBJ1-1, with D maybe TRBD1 (6 bases). V was pared by 3 bases and J by 5 bases, with 8 bases between. The V gene's germline CDR1 is SGHRS and CDR2 YFSETQ. CDR3 length: 12 amino acids. The CDR3 sequence: CASSYDRTEAFF. Here the CDR3 DNA reads TGCGCCAGCAGCTACGACAGGACTGAAGCTTTCTTT. The whole variable domain, remainder taken from reference TRBV5-1 and TRBJ1-1, is KAGVTQTPRYLIKTRGQQVTLSCSPISGHRSVSWYQQTPGQGLQFLFEYFSETQRNKGNFPGRFSGRQFSNSRSEMNVSTLELGDSALYLCASSYDRTEAFFGQGTRLTVV.

Many counts were recorded for this clonotype. This chain uses TRBV7-9 with TRBJ1-1; D uncertain. V lost 1 base and J lost 2, with 11 bases in between. The CDR3 spans 15 residues. Germline V gene sequence: CDR1 SEHNR, CDR2 FQNEAQ (reference sequence). The CDR3 DNA reads as TGTGCCAGCAGCTTAGTTCGGCAGACTAACACTGAAGCTTTCTTT. Encoded protein: CASSLVRQTNTEAFF.